These T cell receptor beta chains were read from a single sample in a study of cytomegalovirus exposure and HLA in healthy donors. The data were produced by immunoSEQ multiplex PCR, yet TCRdb's version contains in-frame clones alone and is incomplete. Here the sample spans 150,000 to 200,000 clones, more than 70% being singletons. The sequenced sample consisted of PBMCs. Receptors originate from a woman under 30 in good health and CMV-seronegative. Both conserved end residues are trimmed from each CDR3.

v_gene,j_gene,CDR3aa
TRBV6-5,TRBJ1-4,ASSYTGMGEKLF
TRBV7-6,TRBJ1-4,ASSLSVIEKLF
TRBV2,TRBJ2-3,ARTSGGATDTQY
TRBV5-4,TRBJ2-1,ASSPNSGNSYNEQF
TRBV2,TRBJ1-4,ASSGQGLPNEKLF
TRBV5-4,TRBJ2-5,ASSPEGLAATETQY
TRBV7-8,TRBJ1-4,ASSPLRVATNEKLF
TRBV7-9,TRBJ2-7,ASSSDRGSSYEQY
TRBV5-6,TRBJ1-1,ASSFRDTEAF
TRBV7-9,TRBJ1-2,ASSPRQGSFGYT
TRBV10-1,TRBJ2-3,ASSNGLAGVRTDTQY
TRBV6-5,TRBJ2-7,ASSPGGLGIYEQY
TRBV6-5,TRBJ1-1,ASSKRGMNTEAF
TRBV11-2,TRBJ1-1,ASSRGQGTYTEAF
TRBV27,TRBJ2-1,ASSLRSSGTLNEQF
TRBV4-1,TRBJ1-2,ASTYGDRVDYGYT
TRBV28,TRBJ2-1,ASSLGTGVVNEQF
TRBV18,TRBJ1-4,ASSPGSGGDEKLF
TRBV4-1,TRBJ1-4,ASSQEVRGEELF
TRBV18,TRBJ1-1,ASSPPDRWPTEAF
TRBV7-9,TRBJ1-4,ASSHQQGSREKLF
TRBV2,TRBJ2-3,ASSEGPAGSFTDTQY
TRBV15,TRBJ2-7,ATSRGTGAYEQY
TRBV7-2,TRBJ1-2,ASSLISSAYGYT
TRBV5-1,TRBJ2-7,ASSLITGLPGEQY
TRBV19,TRBJ2-3,ASISAGDDTQY
TRBV7-3,TRBJ2-1,ASSPRVAGGTGEQF
TRBV7-9,TRBJ1-1,ASSPGDWDTEAF
TRBV19,TRBJ1-5,ASSGDREVQPQH
TRBV5-6,TRBJ1-4,ASSLSRDPLNEKLF
TRBV14,TRBJ2-2,ASSQVGGAGKTGELF
TRBV11-2,TRBJ2-1,ASSAFRTSGSLYNEQF
TRBV13,TRBJ2-2,ASPRGGGELF
TRBV6-1,TRBJ1-2,ASSGTGFRYYGYT
TRBV19,TRBJ2-1,ASSIASGSLDEQF
TRBV2,TRBJ1-4,ASSFNRETNEKLF
TRBV30,TRBJ1-1,AWSPRQGAGNTEAF
TRBV6-4,TRBJ1-2,ASSDGSGSPPDAGYT
TRBV18,TRBJ1-5,ASSRPTGGTGNQPQH
TRBV7-2,TRBJ2-3,ASSLLGLAGFTDTQY
TRBV7-3,TRBJ2-2,ASSFSTGELF
TRBV4-1,TRBJ2-5,ASSQDRRAETQY
TRBV5-1,TRBJ2-5,ASWHSTGLRRETQY
TRBV28,TRBJ1-4,ASSLGATGNEKLF
TRBV11-2,TRBJ2-7,ASSSGYEQY
TRBV5-4,TRBJ1-4,ASSSGRDRDEKLF
TRBV7-9,TRBJ2-7,ASSFGQNYEQY
TRBV5-6,TRBJ2-1,ASSMDGGFYNEQF
TRBV2,TRBJ1-2,ASTLGEDYGYT
TRBV6-1,TRBJ1-1,ASSELGQLTEAF
TRBV19,TRBJ1-5,ASSSVSGQPQH
TRBV5-4,TRBJ2-7,ASSLDRDSYEQY
TRBV19,TRBJ1-2,ASRIGDRVPYGYT
TRBV7-2,TRBJ2-7,ASSLNPGAYEQY
TRBV7-9,TRBJ2-2,ASGRIMNTGELF
TRBV13,TRBJ2-7,ASSSRRGVSYEQY
TRBV6-1,TRBJ1-1,ASSDMGWDSGNTEAF
TRBV18,TRBJ1-1,ASSPQTGVNTEAF